The 16 T cell receptor beta chains below all came from one sample that was sequenced in a study of early T cells in non-severe SARS-CoV-2 infection. TCRdb called the 5' RACE reads again in MiXCR, with one record for every CDR3 protein. The sample has around 94,000 distinct CDR3 sequences; 13% are singletons. Sequenced material: whole blood. The receptors here all came from an adult who was a healthcare worker with PCR-confirmed SARS-CoV-2 infection or an uninfected control (not recorded which).

This clonotype was observed at least ten times. The chain recombines TRBV7-9 with TRBJ1-6, with 9 bases that match TRBD1. The CDR3 extends over 14 amino acids. The V segment lost 5 bases and the J segment 9 bases; nucleotides outside the gene matches: 5. Germline V gene lookup returns CDR1 SEHNR and CDR2 FQNEAQ (reference sequence). The CDR3 region has the DNA TGTGCCAGCAGCCCAGACAGGGGGTTTTCACCCCTCCACTTT. Amino acid sequence: CASSPDRGFSPLHF.

The table lists this clonotype with many counts. The chain combines TRBV27 with TRBJ2-4; D remains ambiguous. Trimming stripped 7 bases from V and 1 base from J, with 11 bases between. Germline V gene sequence: CDR1 MNHEY, CDR2 SMNVEV (reference sequence). The CDR3 is 14 amino acids. CDR3 region: CASKEIGAKNIQYF. CDR3 nucleotides: TGTGCCAGCAAGGAGATAGGGGCCAAAAACATTCAGTACTTC.

This clonotype was detected only a few times. This chain connects TRBV27 to TRBJ1-2; D call uncertain. The CDR3 is made up of 12 amino acids. Trimming pared 3 bases from V and 4 bases from J, leaving 6 bases between. Per the germline V gene, CDR1 is MNHEY and CDR2 is SMNVEV (reference sequence). For the CDR3, the DNA is TGTGCCAGCAGTTTGGTCCGCTATGGCTACACCTTC. Translating it yields CASSLVRYGYTF.

This clonotype was observed many times. The rearrangement links TRBV20-1 to TRBJ2-1; TRBD1 matches 9 bases. The junction had 8 bases not matched to a gene; V was cut back by 4 bases and J by 7 bases. Germline V lookup: CDR1 DFQATT, CDR2 SNEGSKA (reference sequence). The CDR3 sequence is 14 residues long. In DNA form, the CDR3 reads TGCAGTGCTATAACCGGGACAGGGAGGAATGAGCAGTTCTTC. The encoded protein is CSAITGTGRNEQFF.

The chain employs TRBV29-1 and TRBJ2-1, with D possibly matching TRBD2 (5 bases). This CDR3 region has 12 residues. V shed 4 bases and J shed 5 bases, with 9 bases lying between them. The germline V gene encodes CDR1 SQVTM and CDR2 ANQGSEA. The CDR3 spells CSVGTGNNEQFF. CDR3 nucleotide sequence: TGCAGCGTTGGGACGGGGAACAATGAGCAGTTCTTC.

At least ten counts were recorded for this clonotype. The chain carries TRBV15 and TRBJ2-1; weak D call: TRBD1 (5 bases). V gave up 1 base and J gave up 9 bases, with 7 bases separating them. CDR3 length equals 12 residues. The germline gives CDR1 LNHNV, CDR2 YYDKDF (reference sequence). Here the CDR3 reads CATSRVGAEQFF. The CDR3 DNA is TGTGCCACCAGCAGAGTTGGGGCTGAGCAGTTCTTC.

The table lists this clonotype with many counts. This sequence joins TRBV2 and TRBJ1-1, with unresolved D. CDR1 is SNHLY and CDR2 is FYNNEI in the germline V gene. Trimming removed 4 bases at V and 4 bases at J, with 4 bases between. The CDR3 runs to 11 residues. CDR3 nucleotide sequence: TGTGCCAGCAGTGGGGGCACTGAAGCTTTCTTT. It specifies CASSGGTEAFF.

This clonotype was seen repeatedly, ten times or more. The chain's CDR3 is CSASELAGYNEQFF. CDR3 coding DNA: TGCAGTGCTAGTGAACTAGCGGGATATAATGAGCAGTTCTTC. This chain links TRBV20-1 with TRBJ2-1, with 10 bases identical to TRBD2. The CDR3 extends over 14 amino acids. Germline V gene data show CDR1 as DFQATT and CDR2 as SNEGSKA (reference sequence). Trimming took 3 bases from V and 7 from J; bases not matched to a gene: 6.

There are a few counts of this clonotype. The chain is built from TRBV20-1 and TRBJ1-4; no clear D. CDR3 length: 13 residues. Germline V gene sequence: CDR1 DFQATT, CDR2 SNEGSKA (reference sequence). V lost 6 bases and J lost 4, with 12 bases in between. The CDR3 sequence is CSARPSGNEKLFF. CDR3 DNA sequence: TGCAGTGCCCGACCCAGCGGTAATGAAAAACTGTTTTTT.

The V and J genes are TRBV20-1 and TRBJ2-3; 7 bases are a match to TRBD2. Germline-derived CDR1 and CDR2 are DFQATT and SNEGSKA (reference sequence). This CDR3 is built from 14 residues. The ends lost 6 bases at V and 0 bases at J; junction bases unmatched: 6. CDR3 in DNA: TGCAGTGCCACAGGAGCGGGAAGCACAGATACGCAGTATTTT. Residues: CSATGAGSTDTQYF.

The genes are TRBV20-1 and TRBJ2-1, with no clear D. CDR3 size: 12 residues. The V gene's germline CDR1 is DFQATT and CDR2 SNEGSKA (reference sequence). Trimming took off 5 bases at V and 7 bases at J, with 12 bases between the two ends. CDR3 sequence: CSAVKPLNEQFF. The CDR3 region has the DNA TGCAGTGCTGTAAAACCGCTAAATGAGCAGTTCTTC.

This clonotype was observed at least ten times. V usage is TRBV12-3 or TRBV12-4 and J usage is TRBJ1-4; D uncertain. The CDR3 is 12 residues long. Trimming cost V 6 bases and J 8 bases, with 10 bases left between them. The CDR3 coding sequence is TGTGCCAGCAGCCTCCTTTTCGAAAAACTGTTTTTT. This gives the protein CASSLLFEKLFF.

CDR3 in amino acids: CASSDILTLMNTEAFF. The CDR3 DNA sequence: TGTGCCAGCAGTGATATCCTCACTCTCATGAACACTGAAGCTTTCTTT. The V call is TRBV2, the J call TRBJ1-1; D is ambiguous. This CDR3 spans 16 amino acids. Per the germline V gene, CDR1 is SNHLY and CDR2 is FYNNEI. V lost 3 bases to trimming and J lost 0 bases, with 14 bases between them.

J is TRBJ2-7 and V is TRBV30; the D is unclear. This CDR3 comprises 13 residues. CDR1 GTSNPN and CDR2 SVGIG come from the germline V gene (reference sequence). The germline V and J ends were trimmed by 1 base and 0 bases, with 7 bases remaining between them. CDR3 in amino acids: CAWSGSSSYEQYF. As DNA, the CDR3 is TGTGCCTGGAGTGGAAGCAGCTCCTACGAGCAGTACTTC.

This clonotype was seen at least ten times. The rearrangement joins TRBV15 to TRBJ1-3; D ambiguous. Germline CDR1 LNHNV, CDR2 YYDKDF (reference sequence). V was pared by 1 base and J by 0 bases, with 7 bases between. The CDR3 loop spans 15 amino acids. The CDR3 loop reads CATSRALDSGNTIYF. The DNA for the CDR3 is TGTGCCACCAGCAGAGCTTTGGACTCTGGAAACACCATATATTTT.

The genes are TRBV10-3 and TRBJ2-4, with 8 bases aligning to TRBD2. Looked up from germline, CDR1 is ENHRY and CDR2 is SYGVKD. The CDR3 is 15 amino acids. V was pared by 2 bases and J by 8 bases, with 8 bases of the junction left unmatched. The CDR3: CAISETTGGPDIQYF. The DNA of the CDR3 is TGTGCCATCAGTGAGACCACGGGAGGGCCGGACATTCAGTACTTC.